The source of this TCR beta chain is a study of human T cells and chemical hapten exposure. Study-level information: The study enrolled mostly female patients with alopecia areata, totalis or universalis.

The germline V and J ends were trimmed by 4 bases and 0 bases, with 8 bases remaining between them. The V gene's germline CDR1 is SGHAT and CDR2 FQNNGV. CDR3 length: 14 amino acids. Time point defined: patch test 1, 2 weeks after DPC sensitization. The treatment here: therapeutic diphenylcyclopropenone sensitization with weekly scalp DPC. Total RNA came from unfractionated whole blood. Donors were 18 to 70-year-old alopecia patients suitable for DPC. Per the original methods: Per sample, the median was roughly 96,000 TCRs, with values from approximately 25,000 to 650,000. TCRdb re-called the RACE reads with MiXCR, one entry per CDR3 protein. These V and J calls derive from TCRdb rather than the authors' analysis. This sample has more than 35,000 distinct CDR3 sequences, with 5% to 7% found just once.

This clonotype was obtained from a woman under 40 with alopecia areata. Some clones in this sample may be carry-over from other donors' samples. The V call is TRBV11-2, the J call TRBJ2-3; no reliable D call. This specimen consisted of whole blood, obtained in connection with sensitization to the hapten diphenylcyclopropenone (DPC). The CDR3 DNA reads as TGTGCCAGCAGCTCATGGGCCAGCACAGATACGCAGTATTTT. It is translated as CASSSWASTDTQYF.